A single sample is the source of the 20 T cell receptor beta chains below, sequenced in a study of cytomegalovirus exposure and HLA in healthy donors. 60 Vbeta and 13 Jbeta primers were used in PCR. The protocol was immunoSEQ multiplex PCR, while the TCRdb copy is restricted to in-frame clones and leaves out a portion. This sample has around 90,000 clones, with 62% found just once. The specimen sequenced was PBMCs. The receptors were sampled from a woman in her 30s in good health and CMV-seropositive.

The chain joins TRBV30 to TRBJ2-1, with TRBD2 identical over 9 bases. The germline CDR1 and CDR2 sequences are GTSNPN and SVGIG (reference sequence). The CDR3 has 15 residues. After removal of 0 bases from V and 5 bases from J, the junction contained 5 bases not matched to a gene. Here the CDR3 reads CAWSVGLASNNEQFF. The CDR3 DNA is TGTGCCTGGAGTGTCGGACTAGCGTCTAACAATGAGCAGTTCTTC.

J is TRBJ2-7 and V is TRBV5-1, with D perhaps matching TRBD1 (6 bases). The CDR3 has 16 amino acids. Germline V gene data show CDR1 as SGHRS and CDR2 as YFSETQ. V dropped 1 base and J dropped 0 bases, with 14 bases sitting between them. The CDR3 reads CASSLSVTGRSYEQYF. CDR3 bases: TGCGCCAGCAGCTTGTCTGTGACAGGTCGCTCCTACGAGCAGTACTTC.

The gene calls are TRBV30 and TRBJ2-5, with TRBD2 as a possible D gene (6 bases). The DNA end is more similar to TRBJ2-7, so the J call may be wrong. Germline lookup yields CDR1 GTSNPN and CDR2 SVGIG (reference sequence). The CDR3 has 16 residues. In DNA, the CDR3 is TGTGCCTCACGCGGAAAGGGAGGTCAGGGAATTTTCGAGCAGTACTTC. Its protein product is CASRGKGGQGIFEQYF.

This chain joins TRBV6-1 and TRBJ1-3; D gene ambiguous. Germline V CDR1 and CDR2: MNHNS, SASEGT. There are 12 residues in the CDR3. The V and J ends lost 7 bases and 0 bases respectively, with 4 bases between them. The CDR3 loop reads CASTSSGNTIYF. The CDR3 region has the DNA TGTGCCAGCACCTCCTCTGGAAACACCATATATTTT.

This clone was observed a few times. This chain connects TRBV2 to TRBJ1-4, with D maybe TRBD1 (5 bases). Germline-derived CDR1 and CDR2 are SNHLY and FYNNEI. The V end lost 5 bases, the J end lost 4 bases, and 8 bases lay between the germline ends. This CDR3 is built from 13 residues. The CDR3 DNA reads TGTGCCAGCAGTCAGGGAAATAATGAAAAACTGTTTTTT. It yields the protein CASSQGNNEKLFF.

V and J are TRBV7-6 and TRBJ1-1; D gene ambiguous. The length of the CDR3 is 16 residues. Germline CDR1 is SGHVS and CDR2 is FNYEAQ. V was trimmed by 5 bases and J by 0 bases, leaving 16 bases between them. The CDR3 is CASSLQLPSMNTEAFF. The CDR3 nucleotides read TGTGCCAGCAGCCTCCAATTACCGAGCATGAACACTGAAGCTTTCTTT.

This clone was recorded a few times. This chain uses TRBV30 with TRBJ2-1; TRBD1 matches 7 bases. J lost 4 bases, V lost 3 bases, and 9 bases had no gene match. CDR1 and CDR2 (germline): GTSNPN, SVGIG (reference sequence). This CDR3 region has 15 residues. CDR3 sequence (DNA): TGTGCCTGGAGCGGAGACAGGGTAACATACAATGAGCAGTTCTTC. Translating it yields CAWSGDRVTYNEQFF.

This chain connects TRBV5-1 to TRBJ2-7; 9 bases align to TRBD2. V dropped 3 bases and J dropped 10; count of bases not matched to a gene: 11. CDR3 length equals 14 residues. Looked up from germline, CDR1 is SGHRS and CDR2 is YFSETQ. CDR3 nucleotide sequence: TGCGCCAGCAGCTCCGAGGGACTAGCTGGGAACCAGTACTTC. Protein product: CASSSEGLAGNQYF. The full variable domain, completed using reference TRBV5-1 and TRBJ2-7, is KAGVTQTPRYLIKTRGQQVTLSCSPISGHRSVSWYQQTPGQGLQFLFEYFSETQRNKGNFPGRFSGRQFSNSRSEMNVSTLELGDSALYLCASSSEGLAGNQYFGPGTRLTVT.

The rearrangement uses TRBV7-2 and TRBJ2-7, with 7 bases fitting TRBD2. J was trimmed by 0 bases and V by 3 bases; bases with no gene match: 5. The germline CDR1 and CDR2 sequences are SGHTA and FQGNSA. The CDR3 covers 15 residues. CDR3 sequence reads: CASSFIPGGSYEQYF. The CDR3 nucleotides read TGTGCCAGCAGCTTCATTCCGGGGGGCTCCTACGAGCAGTACTTC.

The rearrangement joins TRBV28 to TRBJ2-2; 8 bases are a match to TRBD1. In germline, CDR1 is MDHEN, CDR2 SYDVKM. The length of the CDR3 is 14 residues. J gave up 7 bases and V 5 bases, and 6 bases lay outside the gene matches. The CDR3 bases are TGTGCCAGCAGTCTGACAGGGGTCGGCGGGGAGCTGTTTTTT. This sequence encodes CASSLTGVGGELFF.

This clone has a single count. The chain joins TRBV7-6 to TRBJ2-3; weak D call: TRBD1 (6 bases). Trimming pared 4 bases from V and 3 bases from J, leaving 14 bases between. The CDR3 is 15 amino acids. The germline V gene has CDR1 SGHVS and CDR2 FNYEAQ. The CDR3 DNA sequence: TGTGCCAGCAGCTCCCACCCGGGACAAACAGATACGCAGTATTTT. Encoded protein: CASSSHPGQTDTQYF.

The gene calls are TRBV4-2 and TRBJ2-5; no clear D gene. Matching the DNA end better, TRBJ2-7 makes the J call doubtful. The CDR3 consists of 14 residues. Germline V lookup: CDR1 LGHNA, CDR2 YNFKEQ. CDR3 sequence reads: CASSQGSSSYEQYF. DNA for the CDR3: TGTGCCAGCAGCCAAGGCTCTAGTAGCTACGAGCAGTACTTC.

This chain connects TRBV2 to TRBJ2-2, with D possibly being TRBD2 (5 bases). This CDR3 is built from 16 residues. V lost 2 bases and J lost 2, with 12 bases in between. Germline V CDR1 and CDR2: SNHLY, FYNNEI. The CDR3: CASSETRQPNTGELFF. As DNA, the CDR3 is TGTGCCAGCAGTGAAACTAGGCAGCCCAACACCGGGGAGCTGTTTTTT.

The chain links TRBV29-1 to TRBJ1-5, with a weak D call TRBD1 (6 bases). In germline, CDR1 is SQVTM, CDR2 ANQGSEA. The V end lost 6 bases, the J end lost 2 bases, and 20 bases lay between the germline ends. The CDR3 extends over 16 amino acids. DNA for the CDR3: TGCAGCGTATGTAAGGGGGTGGAAACTCGCAATCAGCCCCAGCATTTT. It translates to CSVCKGVETRNQPQHF.

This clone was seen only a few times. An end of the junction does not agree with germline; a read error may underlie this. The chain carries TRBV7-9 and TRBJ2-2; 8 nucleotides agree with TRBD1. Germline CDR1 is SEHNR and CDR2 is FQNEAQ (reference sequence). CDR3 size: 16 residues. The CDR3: CSSSFGQGFTTGELFF. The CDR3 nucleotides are TGTTCCAGCAGCTTTGGACAGGGATTTACCACCGGGGAGCTGTTTTTT.

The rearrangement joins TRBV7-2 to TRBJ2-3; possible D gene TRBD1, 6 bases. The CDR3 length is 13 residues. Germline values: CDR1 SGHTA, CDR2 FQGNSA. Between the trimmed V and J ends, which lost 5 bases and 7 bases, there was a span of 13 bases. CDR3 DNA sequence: TGTGCCAGCAGCCAGGACAGAGGTTATACGCAGTATTTT. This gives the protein CASSQDRGYTQYF.

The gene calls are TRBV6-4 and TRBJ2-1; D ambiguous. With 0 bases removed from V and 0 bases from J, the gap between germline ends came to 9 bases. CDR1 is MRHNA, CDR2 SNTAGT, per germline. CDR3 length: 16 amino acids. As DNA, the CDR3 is TGTGCCAGCAGTGACTCGAGGTCGAGCTCCTACAATGAGCAGTTCTTC. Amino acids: CASSDSRSSSYNEQFF.

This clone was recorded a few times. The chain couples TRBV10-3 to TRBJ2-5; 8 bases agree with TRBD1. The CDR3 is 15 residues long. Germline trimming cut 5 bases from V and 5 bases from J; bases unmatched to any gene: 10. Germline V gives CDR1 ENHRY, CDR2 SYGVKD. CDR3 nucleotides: TGTGCCATCAGTTCAGGGGGCGCAGGTTTGGAGACCCAGTACTTC. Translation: CAISSGGAGLETQYF.

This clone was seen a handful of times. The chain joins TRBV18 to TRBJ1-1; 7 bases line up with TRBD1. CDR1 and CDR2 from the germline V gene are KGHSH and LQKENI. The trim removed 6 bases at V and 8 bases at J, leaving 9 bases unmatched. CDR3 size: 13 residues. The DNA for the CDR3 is TGTGCCAGCTCGGCCGACAGGGTTGGAGAAGCTTTCTTT. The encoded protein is CASSADRVGEAFF.

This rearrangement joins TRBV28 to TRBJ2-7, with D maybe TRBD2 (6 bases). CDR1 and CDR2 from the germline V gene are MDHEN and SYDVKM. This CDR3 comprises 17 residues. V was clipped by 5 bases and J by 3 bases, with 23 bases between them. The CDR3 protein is CASSPSFGRGPRYEQYF. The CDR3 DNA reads TGTGCCAGCAGTCCTAGCTTTGGGCGGGGTCCACGCTACGAGCAGTACTTC.